Below, one T cell receptor (beta chain) is given with its context. It lacks a known antigen. The sample holds no much larger clone one base away, and base qualities are not on file. The CDR3 numbers 14 residues from cysteine through phenylalanine. Solely the CDR3 DNA is kept, with 42 bases framed from the first base. The germline V gene encodes CDR1 SGHVS and CDR2 FNYEAQ. V ends up 3 bases short and J 4 bases short, with an unmatched junction base count of 4. The cohort was made up of 650 to 700 healthy bone marrow donors. At the time of sampling, all cohort members were nominally healthy, though unrecorded immune exposures were likely present. The donor tested CMV seropositive, placing the donor among the 250 to 300 seropositive members of the cohort. A peripheral blood sample was provided by each donor, and peripheral blood mononuclear cells were used for TCR beta sequencing. The Qiagen DNeasy Blood Extraction Kit was used to extract genomic DNA from the blood cell samples.

The data stem from a study of cytomegalovirus exposure and HLA in healthy donors (dated by TCRdb to about 2017). For context, the study as a whole: An earlier analysis of several hundred of the donors reported 250 to 350 Gb of sequence data and 117 million unique TCR beta sequences from 150 million to 200 million T cells. Across around 400 genotyped donors of the cohort, an average of about 240,000 unique TCR beta nucleotide sequences per donor were sequenced, and 15% to 20% of those sequences were non-productive. The study combined high-throughput TCR immunosequencing, statistical association of individual TCRs with disease status, and machine learning to predict cytomegalovirus infection status. To study patterns of TCR occurrence, a later analysis re-analyzed previously published TCR beta repertoires from around 660 donors and added high-resolution HLA genotyping. Every repertoire in the discovery cohort had been generated on one and the same sequencing platform. Both class I and class II loci were covered by HLA typing, at four-digit resolution. A handful of DR-DQ haplotypes were treated as single units for association and clustering because of strong linkage in the cohort. The aim of the study was to test whether cataloging public T cell receptors could identify signatures of past pathogen exposure. Among the approximately 400 genotyped donors, around 81% belonged to the genetic ancestry cluster associated with self-reported Caucasian donors. The number of typed donors differed by locus: about 620-640 for A, B, C, DRB1 and DQB1; some 500 for DQA1; about 600 for DPA1; and about 450 for DPB1. Donor age, sex, ethnicity and CMV serostatus were compiled alongside the repertoire data. In the later analysis, no new phenotypic data were used to find candidate immune exposures; instead, reliance was placed on TCR beta sequences and their occurrence across donors. The study profiled the T cell repertoires of more than 500 subjects by immunosequencing and related them to cytomegalovirus serostatus. Roughly 300 gigabases of sequencing data and tens of millions of unique TCR sequences were included in an early release covering roughly 600 HLA-typed donors. Genome-wide SNP genotypes for about 65% of the roughly 670 donors were used in a later genetic analysis, which treated that subset as a discovery cohort. In addition to the first cohort of 666 subjects, a separate validation cohort of 120 different subjects was used. An earlier analysis of several hundred of the donors applied high-throughput TCR beta sequencing to assess whether each TCR beta V gene segment acted as functional or pseudogenic.

Here is what the overall study found, with its caveats: Strong co-occurrence of HLA alleles, especially DR and DQ, made assigning TCR associations to individual alleles difficult. A further reported finding was that TCR beta sequences accurately predicted the HLA-A and HLA-B alleles for most subjects in the first cohort. The sequencing pipeline was judged likely to have produced a cluster of highly shared sequence variants as a technical artifact. In the study, approximately 160 TCR beta chains were listed as associated with cytomegalovirus. In a later analysis, several top co-occurrence clusters were reported to appear linked to parvovirus B19, influenza, CMV and Epstein-Barr virus. At a false discovery rate of 0.05, a later analysis linked fewer than 20,000 TCR beta sequences to specific HLA alleles. Some IMGT-functional V segments, including TRBV6-2 and TRBV6-3, could not be told apart with the 87-base-pair reads, so those segments were excluded. Most TCR sequences were seen in very few donors, while some public TCRs were found in many individuals. A later genetic analysis associated a missense DCLRE1C variant with V-gene and J-gene trimming of TCR beta chains, and an independent cohort replicated the association. In a later analysis, HLA-associated TCR beta chains showed more clonal expansion and lower generation probabilities than non-associated chains that were equally common. The authors suggested that the approach could potentially be generalized to other disease states and immunological phenotypes. An earlier analysis of around 540 of the donors showed that most TCR beta V segments appeared in productive rearrangements either about 87% or about 30% of the time, which broadly matched IMGT annotations. According to a later genetic analysis, donors in an Asian-associated ancestry cluster had fewer N-insertions in productive TCRs than the approximately 700-donor mean. Only TCR beta chains were sequenced in this cohort, and the absence of alpha or paired-chain data limited detectable features. Roughly uniform sequencing depth across donors was assumed in presence/absence analyses, although this assumption may not hold. According to a later analysis, TCR association rates differed among HLA loci, with DRB1 alleles showing the most associated TCRs and HLA-C alleles showing the fewest. The only immune exposure information available for the cohort was CMV serostatus. HLA typing was unavailable for some donors at each locus, so association tests used only the typed subset. Because counts were too low, under 20 rarely observed V segments, including chromosome 9 orphons, were left out of the earlier analysis of 500 to 650 of the donors. Cytomegalovirus status was reported to be diagnosed by the classifier with high specificity and sensitivity in both the original and validation cohorts. A few of the identified cytomegalovirus-associated TCR beta chains were confirmed in vitro to be specific for cytomegalovirus antigens. Linkage disequilibrium might explain the correlated functional status among segregating V segments, but an unknown experimental factor could not be ruled out. A later analysis found that most CMV-associated TCR beta chains appeared HLA-restricted, with HLA associations seemingly driven largely by CMV exposure.

Library creation used the immunoSEQ multiplex PCR assay. The multiplex PCR relied on a mix of 60 forward primers for TCR Vbeta segments and 13 reverse primers for TCR Jbeta segments. The CDR3 region of rearranged TCR beta genes was amplified from genomic DNA with a multiplex PCR assay. The Illumina HiSeq System was used to sequence the amplified TCR beta libraries as 87-base-pair reads. Turning to the authors' computational methods: In a later analysis, some 80 million unique TCR beta chains were counted across the approximately 640 repertoires, and roughly 10 million of these chains were shared by at least two donors. Raw reads were error-corrected and collapsed into unique sequences with a nearest-neighbor algorithm that merged closely related sequences to remove PCR and sequencing errors. To assign V, D and J gene segments, CDR3 sequences were aligned to IMGT reference sequences. Each retained sequence needed at least a six-nucleotide match to both a V gene segment and a J gene segment. Rearrangements were called productive when the CDR3 lacked stop codons and stayed in frame with V and J; all others were non-productive. Following IMGT convention, CDR3 was defined as the stretch from the second conserved V-encoded cysteine up to the conserved J-encoded phenylalanine. The earlier analysis of about 500 of the donors excluded sequences that lacked an unambiguous match to a single V gene segment. In an earlier analysis of a few hundred of the donors, V segments were called functional above 56.7% productive rearrangements and were called segregating when the between-donor standard deviation exceeded 5%. A statistical classification framework was built for diagnosing cytomegalovirus status from the catalog of TCR beta chain sequences. A later analysis assigned V and J genes by comparing TCR nucleotide sequences with IMGT/GENE-DB human TR gene sequences. The TCRdist pipeline was used in a later analysis to assign CDR3 sequences and most-parsimonious VDJ recombination scenarios. A later analysis defined each TCR beta chain by its CDR3 amino acid sequence plus V-gene family, and excluded reads lacking a unique V-gene family. To address suspected cross-contamination and a sequencing artifact, a later analysis removed roughly 640 highly shared, low-generation-probability nucleotide sequences. A later analysis calculated a clonal expansion index for each public chain from normalized within-repertoire ranks of inferred template counts. Generation probabilities in a later analysis came from a VDJ recombination model fitted to out-of-frame rearrangements, and those results were checked against IGoR. In a later analysis, TCR-TCR, TCR-HLA and TCR-CMV co-occurrence was scored with hypergeometric tests, and a repertoire-size bias correction was applied to TCR pairs. False discovery rates were estimated in a later analysis by permuting HLA or CMV assignments 20 times. In a later analysis, co-occurring TCRs were grouped using DBSCAN, with TCRdist sequence similarity added in when clustering inside HLA-allele-positive subsets. Co-occurrence clustering excluded repertoires with fewer than 30,000 or more than 120,000 public chains, plus five with anomalous nucleotide sharing. The table comes from immuneACCESS by way of TCRdb, which keeps in-frame sequences with V and J called. Part of the clones is missing from these tables; in studies checked, under half for an unresolved V gene and the rest for unknown reasons. The V and J calls and clone size come from that table; D and trimming were worked out from the DNA. Counted in this sample were around 40,000 clones; about nine tenths of them appeared once. The ten largest clones capture around 8% of the sample.

The chain is assembled from TRBV7-6 and TRBJ2-7, and 9 bases in between align with TRBD1. This clonotype was obtained from a woman aged 40-49 years in good health and CMV-seropositive. The sample taken for sequencing was PBMCs. The CDR3 has the sequence CASSLGQGGYEQYF. The nucleotide sequence reads as follows: TGTGCCAGCAGCTTGGGACAGGGTGGGTACGAGCAGTACTTC.